The 26 T cell receptor beta chains reported below all come from one sample, sequenced in a study of blood T cell repertoires in COVID-19. Profiled with immunoSEQ multiplex PCR; TCRdb holds only in-frame clones, not every one. Of roughly 140,000 clones in the sample, roughly 82% were seen once. The specimen sequenced was peripheral blood. These receptor sequences come from a man in his 60s with active or convalescent COVID-19.

V usage is TRBV19 and J usage is TRBJ1-5; D is perhaps TRBD1 (5 bases). V lost 6 bases and J lost 1, with 7 bases in between. The germline V gene encodes CDR1 LNHDA and CDR2 SQIVND (reference sequence). This CDR3 is built from 13 residues. The CDR3 reads CASSRVSNQPQHF. The CDR3 DNA is TGTGCCAGTAGCAGGGTAAGCAATCAGCCCCAGCATTTT.

This sequence joins TRBV18 and TRBJ1-1; no clear D. Germline assignment: CDR1 KGHSH and CDR2 LQKENI. The CDR3 contains 15 residues. V was pared by 6 bases and J by 1 base, with 15 bases between. CDR3 sequence: CASSSLLDSNTEAFF. CDR3 nucleotide sequence: TGTGCCAGCTCGAGTCTCTTGGACTCGAACACTGAAGCTTTCTTT.

Concerning this clone: Other DNA sequences of this sample code for an identical CDR3. The V and J genes are TRBV7-2 and TRBJ1-4, with 7 bases matching TRBD1. Germline trimming cut 5 bases from V and 5 bases from J; bases unmatched to any gene: 8. CDR3 length equals 15 residues. Germline loops: CDR1 SGHTA, CDR2 FQGNSA. Written as DNA, the CDR3 is TGTGCCAGCAGCCTAGTAGCCAGGGGGAATGAAAAACTGTTTTTT. It encodes CASSLVARGNEKLFF.

V is TRBV3-1 (or the pseudogene TRBV3-2) and J is TRBJ2-1; the D is unclear. V was pared by 0 bases and J by 5 bases, with 5 bases between. This CDR3 comprises 13 residues. From germline, CDR1 is LGHDT and CDR2 YNNKEL (reference sequence). This chain's CDR3 is CASSQDLDNEQFF. CDR3 bases: TGTGCCAGCAGCCAAGATCTTGACAATGAGCAGTTCTTC.

The chain has TRBV7-9 and TRBJ2-1; D gene unclear. V lost 5 bases, J lost 0 bases, and 17 bases lay in between. CDR3 length: 17 residues. Germline loops: CDR1 SEHNR, CDR2 FQNEAQ (reference sequence). The CDR3 DNA is TGTGCCAGCAGCCCCTCCTCCCAGGTTAGCTCCTACAATGAGCAGTTCTTC. Residues: CASSPSSQVSSYNEQFF. The complete variable domain, with remaining parts taken from reference TRBV7-9 and TRBJ2-1, reads DTGVSQNPRHKITKRGQNVTFRCDPISEHNRLYWYRQTLGQGPEFLTYFQNEAQLEKSRLLSDRFSAERPKGSFSTLEIQRTEQGDSAMYLCASSPSSQVSSYNEQFFGPGTRLTVL.

The J gene is TRBJ2-1, the V gene TRBV2, with 8 bases identical to TRBD1. Germline values: CDR1 SNHLY, CDR2 FYNNEI. The CDR3 covers 14 residues. V shed 8 bases, J shed 6 bases, and the junction held 9 bases outside the gene matches. The CDR3 DNA sequence: TGTGCCAGCCAAGGGCAGGGGGCTGGCAATGAGCAGTTCTTC. Protein: CASQGQGAGNEQFF.

The V and J genes are TRBV6-2 or TRBV6-3 and TRBJ1-2; 11 nucleotides line up with TRBD1. With 2 bases clipped from V and 5 bases from J, the junction kept 4 bases outside the gene matches. The CDR3 has 15 amino acids. Looked up from germline, CDR1 is MNHEY and CDR2 is SVGEGT. For the CDR3, the DNA is TGTGCCAGCAGTTACGGACAGGGGGCGCGGTATGGCTACACCTTC. It codes for CASSYGQGARYGYTF.

The chain couples TRBV7-2 to TRBJ1-5; tentatively, D is TRBD1 (6 bases). CDR3 length: 13 amino acids. Germline V gene sequence: CDR1 SGHTA, CDR2 FQGNSA. Trimming removed 5 bases at V and 5 bases at J, with 10 bases between. CDR3 in amino acids: CASSRDIDQPQHF. CDR3 in DNA: TGTGCCAGCAGCAGGGACATAGATCAGCCCCAGCATTTT.

V usage is TRBV29-1 and J usage is TRBJ1-1; tentative D call: TRBD1 (6 bases). The V gene lost 6 bases and the J gene lost 4 bases, with 15 bases spanning the gap. The length of the CDR3 is 13 residues. Germline CDR1 and CDR2: SQVTM and ANQGSEA. CDR3 residues: CSVDPDRTTEAFF. DNA of the CDR3: TGCAGCGTGGACCCGGACAGAACCACTGAAGCTTTCTTT. The entire variable domain, with the rest obtained from reference TRBV29-1 and TRBJ1-1, is as follows: SAVISQKPSRDICQRGTSLTIQCQVDSQVTMMFWYRQQPGQSLTLIATANQGSEATYESGFVIDKFPISRPNLTFSTLTVSNMSPEDSSIYLCSVDPDRTTEAFFGQGTRLTVV.

CDR3 nucleotides: TGCAGCGTTGGGGACAGGGCGAACACCGGGGAGCTGTTTTTT. It translates to CSVGDRANTGELFF. This sequence joins TRBV29-1 and TRBJ2-2; 9 nucleotides line up with TRBD1. Germline V lookup: CDR1 SQVTM, CDR2 ANQGSEA. This CDR3 is built from 14 residues. Unmatched junction bases numbered 0, after V lost 4 bases and J lost 0 bases.

This rearrangement joins TRBV6-2 or TRBV6-3 to TRBJ2-1; the match to TRBD1 covers 12 bases. The length of the CDR3 is 14 residues. J lost 8 bases, V lost 6 bases, and 5 bases had no gene match. Per germline, CDR1 MNHEY and CDR2 SVGEGT. The CDR3 region is CASSPGTGGYEQFF. CDR3 bases: TGTGCCAGCAGCCCCGGGACAGGGGGCTATGAGCAGTTCTTC.

This chain connects TRBV7-9 to TRBJ1-2, with D maybe TRBD1 (6 bases). The CDR3 is 13 residues long. Per the germline V gene, CDR1 is SEHNR and CDR2 is FQNEAQ (reference sequence). Trimming removed 3 bases at V and 4 bases at J, with 9 bases between. Here the CDR3 DNA reads TGTGCCAGCAGCTTTCAGGGGCCCTATGGCTACACCTTC. Translated: CASSFQGPYGYTF.

The chain recombines TRBV28 with TRBJ1-2; possibly TRBD1 for D (5 bases). The V gene lost 7 bases and the J gene lost 4 bases, with 13 bases spanning the gap. This CDR3 region has 13 residues. Germline V gives CDR1 MDHEN, CDR2 SYDVKM. The CDR3 loop is CASTTRVLYGYTF. In nucleotides, the CDR3 is TGTGCCAGCACCACCAGGGTTCTCTATGGCTACACCTTC.

The gene calls are TRBV12-3 or TRBV12-4 and TRBJ1-1, with 8 bases aligning to TRBD1. The CDR3 is 13 amino acids. V shed 4 bases and J 4 bases; nucleotides not matched to a gene: 2. The CDR3 DNA is TGTGCCAGCAGTTGGACAGGGCTCACTGAAGCTTTCTTT. Its translation: CASSWTGLTEAFF.

This rearrangement joins TRBV19 to TRBJ2-4, with D hard to call. Trimming took off 5 bases at V and 0 bases at J, with 5 bases between the two ends. The germline V gene has CDR1 LNHDA and CDR2 SQIVND (reference sequence). This CDR3 comprises 13 residues. The CDR3 sequence is CASSAVAKNIQYF. In DNA form, the CDR3 reads TGTGCCAGTAGTGCGGTAGCCAAAAACATTCAGTACTTC.

The chain employs TRBV7-2 and TRBJ1-2, with D maybe TRBD1 (6 bases). CDR3 size: 13 residues. Deletions cut 5 bases from V and 4 bases from J, with 11 bases between. Per germline, CDR1 SGHTA and CDR2 FQGNSA. CDR3 nucleotides: TGTGCCAGCAGCGCCAGGGGTACCTATGGCTACACCTTC. Translated: CASSARGTYGYTF.

This clone was counted only a few times. The CDR3, as DNA: TGTGCCAGCAGTTATGGAGGGACCCCCGGGGAGCTGTTTTTT. It translates to CASSYGGTPGELFF. The genes are TRBV6-5 and TRBJ2-2, with a possible D match to TRBD2 (6 bases). V was trimmed by 3 bases and J by 6 bases, leaving 11 bases between them. Per the germline V gene, CDR1 is MNHEY and CDR2 is SVGAGI. The CDR3 contains 14 residues.

V usage is TRBV10-1 and J usage is TRBJ1-4; D is unresolved. Trimming took off 7 bases at V and 0 bases at J, with 9 bases between the two ends. CDR3 length equals 14 residues. Germline values: CDR1 WNHNN, CDR2 SYGVQD (reference sequence). In DNA, the CDR3 is TGCGCCAGCACCGAGAGTGCAACTAATGAAAAACTGTTTTTT. This sequence encodes CASTESATNEKLFF.

The chain combines TRBV4-1 with TRBJ2-7, with 11 bases matching TRBD1. This CDR3 is 17 amino acids long. Losses at the gene ends were 5 bases for V and 7 bases for J; bases not matched to a gene: 16. CDR1 and CDR2 (germline): MGHRA, YSYEKL. CDR3 DNA sequence: TGCGCCAGCAGCTCACCCTCTCGGGACAGGGGGTTTGGGGAGCAGTACTTC. This translates into CASSSPSRDRGFGEQYF.

V usage is TRBV14 and J usage is TRBJ1-1; D is unresolved. Per the germline V gene, CDR1 is SGHDN and CDR2 is FVKESK. V lost 4 bases and J lost 1, with 4 bases in between. This CDR3 region has 12 residues. The CDR3 sequence is CASSLQNTEAFF. CDR3 nucleotides: TGTGCCAGCAGCCTACAGAACACTGAAGCTTTCTTT.

This rearrangement joins TRBV30 to TRBJ2-7; 8 bases are a match to TRBD1. CDR3 length: 16 amino acids. The V segment lost 0 bases and the J segment 3 bases; nucleotides outside the gene matches: 10. Per the germline V gene, CDR1 is GTSNPN and CDR2 is SVGIG (reference sequence). The CDR3 DNA reads as TGTGCCTGGAGTGTAGGGACAGGTCCCACTCACTACGAGCAGTACGTC. Translating gives CAWSVGTGPTHYEQYV.

The chain employs TRBV11-2 and TRBJ2-5; 8 nucleotides line up with TRBD2. This CDR3 spans 12 amino acids. CDR1 is SGHAT and CDR2 is FQNNGV in the germline V gene. V shed 6 bases and J 3 bases; nucleotides not matched to a gene: 0. The CDR3: CASRTSEETQYF. The CDR3 DNA reads TGTGCCAGCAGGACTAGCGAAGAGACCCAGTACTTC.

The genes are TRBV9 and TRBJ1-3; possibly TRBD1 for D (5 bases). The CDR3 runs to 17 residues. Trimming removed 4 bases from V and 2 bases from J, with 19 bases in between. The germline V gene encodes CDR1 SGDLS and CDR2 YYNGEE. The CDR3 DNA reads TGTGCCAGCAGCCGAAACCCGGGGTGGGGGGCTGGAAACACCATATATTTT. It encodes CASSRNPGWGAGNTIYF.

This clone was counted a few times. The gene calls are TRBV18 and TRBJ1-5, with D uncertain. From germline, CDR1 is KGHSH and CDR2 LQKENI. The V end lost 5 bases, the J end lost 5 bases, and 13 bases lay between the germline ends. The CDR3 extends over 14 amino acids. Written as DNA, the CDR3 is TGTGCCAGCTCAATCGACCACAGCTATCAGCCCCAGCATTTT. Translated, it gives CASSIDHSYQPQHF.

The genes are TRBV27 and TRBJ1-1, with 8 positions matching TRBD1. Germline trimming cut 6 bases from V and 1 base from J; bases unmatched to any gene: 7. This CDR3 spans 15 amino acids. The V gene's germline CDR1 is MNHEY and CDR2 SMNVEV (reference sequence). The CDR3 loop is CASRPQGAWNTEAFF. CDR3 DNA sequence: TGTGCCAGCAGACCTCAGGGGGCATGGAACACTGAAGCTTTCTTT.

This chain joins TRBV30 and TRBJ1-5, with D tentatively TRBD1 (5 bases). There are 13 residues in the CDR3. Trimming cost V 2 bases and J 4 bases, with 9 bases left between them. Germline V gives CDR1 GTSNPN, CDR2 SVGIG (reference sequence). CDR3 residues: CAWSYRLNQPQHF. DNA of the CDR3: TGTGCCTGGAGTTACAGGCTAAATCAGCCCCAGCATTTT.